Listed below are T cell receptor beta chains from one sample, sequenced in a study of T cell responses to AZD1222 COVID-19 vaccine. Repertoires were generated with immunoSEQ multiplex PCR, while TCRdb's copy carries only in-frame clones and drops some. The repertoire holds about 150,000 clones, with around 85% as singletons. The specimen comprised peripheral blood, sampled on day 0 of MenACWY control vaccination. The receptors were sampled from an adult in good health. Each CDR3 is given with its conserved first and last residue. The D gene is left open where the match is weak. Clone size is shown for a subset of rows, as once, few, many or a class of expanded clone.

clone size: once; D gene: TRBD1; J gene: TRBJ2-3; V gene: TRBV5-4; CDR3 protein: CASSRGTGSEDTQYF; CDR3 DNA: TGTGCCAGCAGCCGCGGGACAGGGTCGGAAGATACGCAGTATTTT
clone size: -; D gene: -; J gene: TRBJ1-1; V gene: TRBV6-6; CDR3 protein: CASSPQGIGTEAFF; CDR3 DNA: TGTGCCAGCAGCCCACAGGGAATAGGCACTGAAGCTTTCTTT
clone size: -; D gene: -; J gene: TRBJ1-5; V gene: TRBV3-1/TRBV3-2; CDR3 protein: CASSQAYGQPQHF; CDR3 DNA: TGTGCCAGCAGCCAAGCATACGGTCAGCCCCAGCATTTT
clone size: -; D gene: -; J gene: TRBJ1-1; V gene: TRBV12-3/TRBV12-4; CDR3 protein: CASSNGRYTEAFF; CDR3 DNA: TGTGCCAGCAGCAATGGACGGTACACTGAAGCTTTCTTT
clone size: -; D gene: TRBD1; J gene: TRBJ1-5; V gene: TRBV10-1; CDR3 protein: CASSDRVDQPQHF; CDR3 DNA: TGCGCCAGCAGCGACAGGGTAGATCAGCCCCAGCATTTT
clone size: few; D gene: TRBD1; J gene: TRBJ1-4; V gene: TRBV5-5; CDR3 protein: CASSWTGDRNEKLFF; CDR3 DNA: TGTGCCAGCAGCTGGACAGGGGATCGGAATGAAAAACTGTTTTTT
clone size: -; D gene: TRBD1; J gene: TRBJ1-2; V gene: TRBV28; CDR3 protein: CASKTGTATMSGYTF; CDR3 DNA: TGTGCCAGCAAAACAGGGACAGCCACTATGTCTGGCTACACCTTC
clone size: -; D gene: -; J gene: TRBJ1-1; V gene: TRBV7-9; CDR3 protein: CASSLGSGNTEAFF; CDR3 DNA: TGTGCCAGCAGCTTAGGGTCAGGCAACACTGAAGCTTTCTTT
clone size: once; D gene: -; J gene: TRBJ2-3; V gene: TRBV30; CDR3 protein: CAREGQSSTDTQYF; CDR3 DNA: TGTGCCAGGGAAGGACAGTCGAGCACAGATACGCAGTATTTT
clone size: -; D gene: TRBD1; J gene: TRBJ1-5; V gene: TRBV18; CDR3 protein: CASSPLGTGVGNQPQHF; CDR3 DNA: TGTGCCAGCTCACCACTCGGGACAGGGGTCGGCAATCAGCCCCAGCATTTT
clone size: -; D gene: TRBD2; J gene: TRBJ2-2; V gene: TRBV5-4; CDR3 protein: CASSPGLAGANTGELFF; CDR3 DNA: TGTGCCAGCAGCCCCGGACTAGCGGGTGCGAACACCGGGGAGCTGTTTTTT
clone size: -; D gene: -; J gene: TRBJ1-5; V gene: TRBV7-8; CDR3 protein: CASSSHSQPQHF; CDR3 DNA: TGTGCCAGCAGCTCCCACAGCCAGCCCCAGCATTTT
clone size: -; D gene: -; J gene: TRBJ1-1; V gene: TRBV5-6; CDR3 protein: CASSLEPDRNTEAFF; CDR3 DNA: TGTGCCAGCAGCTTAGAGCCGGACAGGAACACTGAAGCTTTCTTT
clone size: -; D gene: -; J gene: TRBJ2-7; V gene: TRBV10-3; CDR3 protein: CAIRTQGNLIEQYF; CDR3 DNA: TGTGCCATCAGAACCCAGGGAAACCTCATCGAGCAGTACTTC
clone size: -; D gene: -; J gene: TRBJ2-6; V gene: TRBV27; CDR3 protein: CASRRGNSGANVLTF; CDR3 DNA: TGTGCCAGCAGGCGCGGGAACTCTGGGGCCAACGTCCTGACTTTC
clone size: -; D gene: -; J gene: TRBJ1-3; V gene: TRBV6-5; CDR3 protein: CASSFGGVGNTIYF; CDR3 DNA: TGTGCCAGCAGTTTCGGTGGCGTTGGAAACACCATATATTTT
clone size: -; D gene: TRBD1; J gene: TRBJ2-2; V gene: TRBV5-6; CDR3 protein: CASSFPPGGNTGELFF; CDR3 DNA: TGTGCCAGCAGCTTTCCCCCAGGGGGTAACACCGGGGAGCTGTTTTTT
clone size: -; D gene: TRBD2; J gene: TRBJ2-1; V gene: TRBV20-1; CDR3 protein: CSASRRGSSYNEQFF; CDR3 DNA: TGCAGTGCTAGTAGGCGGGGGAGCTCCTACAATGAGCAGTTCTTC
clone size: -; D gene: -; J gene: TRBJ1-1; V gene: TRBV29-1; CDR3 protein: CSVRRNTEAFF; CDR3 DNA: TGCAGCGTTCGGAGGAACACTGAAGCTTTCTTT
clone size: -; D gene: -; J gene: TRBJ1-5; V gene: TRBV7-5; CDR3 protein: CVRSLVSTGGNQPQHF; CDR3 DNA: TGTGTCAGAAGCTTAGTGTCTACAGGGGGGAATCAGCCCCAGCATTTT
clone size: -; D gene: -; J gene: TRBJ1-6; V gene: TRBV7-2; CDR3 protein: CASSLAGLFTLHF; CDR3 DNA: TGTGCCAGCAGCTTAGCGGGTCTCTTCACCCTCCACTTT
clone size: -; D gene: TRBD2; J gene: TRBJ2-1; V gene: TRBV9; CDR3 protein: CASSVAGLAGLSSYNEQFF; CDR3 DNA: TGTGCCAGCAGCGTAGCGGGACTAGCGGGGCTCAGCTCCTACAATGAGCAGTTCTTC
clone size: -; D gene: TRBD1; J gene: TRBJ2-1; V gene: TRBV5-1; CDR3 protein: CASTVTPWTGRYNEQFF; CDR3 DNA: TGCGCCAGCACCGTGACCCCTTGGACAGGGAGGTACAATGAGCAGTTCTTC
clone size: -; D gene: -; J gene: TRBJ1-1; V gene: TRBV5-4; CDR3 protein: CASSLAGARTEAFF; CDR3 DNA: TGTGCCAGCAGCTTGGCAGGGGCGCGCACTGAAGCTTTCTTT
clone size: -; D gene: -; J gene: TRBJ2-2; V gene: TRBV30; CDR3 protein: CAWKKQGSTGELFF; CDR3 DNA: TGTGCCTGGAAAAAACAGGGAAGCACCGGGGAGCTGTTTTTT
clone size: -; D gene: TRBD1; J gene: TRBJ1-1; V gene: TRBV6-2/TRBV6-3; CDR3 protein: CASSHRGLTEAFF; CDR3 DNA: TGTGCCAGCAGTCACAGGGGGCTAACTGAAGCTTTCTTT
clone size: -; D gene: TRBD2; J gene: TRBJ2-1; V gene: TRBV18; CDR3 protein: CASSPPGTSGRGSYNEQFF; CDR3 DNA: TGTGCCAGCTCACCACCCGGGACTAGCGGGAGAGGCTCCTACAATGAGCAGTTCTTC
clone size: -; D gene: -; J gene: TRBJ1-1; V gene: TRBV6-5; CDR3 protein: CASNTNTEAFF; CDR3 DNA: TGTGCCAGCAATACGAACACTGAAGCTTTCTTT
clone size: -; D gene: TRBD1; J gene: TRBJ1-1; V gene: TRBV27; CDR3 protein: CASSLTGGWSTEAFF; CDR3 DNA: TGTGCCAGCAGTCTAACAGGGGGCTGGAGCACTGAAGCTTTCTTT
clone size: -; D gene: -; J gene: TRBJ2-3; V gene: TRBV30; CDR3 protein: CAWSAGGYTQYF; CDR3 DNA: TGTGCCTGGAGCGCTGGGGGGTATACGCAGTATTTT
clone size: -; D gene: TRBD1; J gene: TRBJ1-6; V gene: TRBV6-5; CDR3 protein: CASSSGQTNSPLHF; CDR3 DNA: TGTGCCAGCAGCTCGGGACAGACGAATTCACCCCTCCACTTT
clone size: -; D gene: -; J gene: TRBJ2-3; V gene: TRBV10-3; CDR3 protein: CAISDPGGQADTQYF; CDR3 DNA: TGTGCCATCAGTGACCCCGGGGGGCAGGCAGATACGCAGTATTTT
clone size: -; D gene: -; J gene: TRBJ2-1; V gene: TRBV30; CDR3 protein: CAWRGGFHEQFF; CDR3 DNA: TGTGCCTGGAGGGGGGGCTTCCATGAGCAGTTCTTC
clone size: -; D gene: TRBD2; J gene: TRBJ2-1; V gene: TRBV19; CDR3 protein: CASSILAFRTSGRTEQFF; CDR3 DNA: TGTGCCAGTAGTATATTAGCTTTCAGGACTAGCGGGAGGACTGAGCAGTTCTTC
clone size: -; D gene: TRBD1; J gene: TRBJ2-2; V gene: TRBV5-8; CDR3 protein: CASSLRRTGLVTGELFF; CDR3 DNA: TGTGCCAGCAGCTTGAGGCGGACAGGGTTGGTCACCGGGGAGCTGTTTTTT
clone size: -; D gene: -; J gene: TRBJ2-1; V gene: TRBV27; CDR3 protein: CASPISGTHCYNEQFF; CDR3 DNA: TGTGCCAGCCCTATCTCCGGGACCCACTGCTACAATGAGCAGTTCTTC
clone size: -; D gene: -; J gene: TRBJ2-5; V gene: TRBV5-1; CDR3 protein: CASSFDSQETQYF; CDR3 DNA: TGCGCCAGCAGCTTTGACAGCCAAGAGACCCAGTACTTC
clone size: -; D gene: TRBD1; J gene: TRBJ2-7; V gene: TRBV29-1; CDR3 protein: CSVLRDRGLYEQYF; CDR3 DNA: TGCAGCGTTTTGAGGGACAGGGGGCTCTACGAGCAGTACTTC
clone size: -; D gene: -; J gene: TRBJ2-2; V gene: TRBV6-6; CDR3 protein: CASSQPAGELFF; CDR3 DNA: TGTGCCAGCAGTCAGCCAGCCGGGGAGCTGTTTTTT
clone size: once; D gene: -; J gene: TRBJ1-1; V gene: TRBV5-1; CDR3 protein: CASSLAWSENTEAFF; CDR3 DNA: TGCGCCAGCAGCCTCGCGTGGTCCGAGAACACTGAAGCTTTCTTT
clone size: once; D gene: TRBD2; J gene: TRBJ2-7; V gene: TRBV6-6; CDR3 protein: CASRNSRLAGTYEQYF; CDR3 DNA: TGTGCCAGCAGAAACTCCCGACTAGCGGGAACCTACGAGCAGTACTTC
clone size: -; D gene: -; J gene: TRBJ1-1; V gene: TRBV25-1; CDR3 protein: CASSQRGGAFF; CDR3 DNA: TGTGCCAGCAGCCAAAGGGGGGGAGCTTTCTTT
clone size: -; D gene: -; J gene: TRBJ1-2; V gene: TRBV28; CDR3 protein: CASISGVGYGYTF; CDR3 DNA: TGTGCCAGCATATCGGGGGTGGGCTATGGCTACACCTTC
clone size: -; D gene: TRBD1; J gene: TRBJ1-3; V gene: TRBV11-3; CDR3 protein: CASSLASQGAIYF; CDR3 DNA: TGTGCCAGCAGCTTAGCCTCACAGGGGGCCATATATTTT
clone size: -; D gene: TRBD1; J gene: TRBJ1-3; V gene: TRBV30; CDR3 protein: CAWSRPGQGLSGDTIYF; CDR3 DNA: TGTGCCTGGAGCCGCCCGGGACAGGGGCTCTCAGGGGACACCATATATTTT
clone size: -; D gene: -; J gene: TRBJ2-5; V gene: TRBV3-1/TRBV3-2; CDR3 protein: CASSQAGSEETQYF; CDR3 DNA: TGTGCCAGCAGCCAAGCAGGGTCCGAAGAGACCCAGTACTTC
clone size: once; D gene: -; J gene: TRBJ2-5; V gene: TRBV19; CDR3 protein: CASSRGWPTQETQYF; CDR3 DNA: TGTGCCAGTAGTAGGGGGTGGCCAACGCAAGAGACCCAGTACTTC
clone size: -; D gene: TRBD2; J gene: TRBJ2-1; V gene: TRBV18; CDR3 protein: CASSPPLSSGNNNEQFF; CDR3 DNA: TGTGCCAGCTCACCACCCTTATCTAGCGGTAATAACAATGAGCAGTTCTTC
clone size: -; D gene: TRBD1; J gene: TRBJ1-2; V gene: TRBV6-5; CDR3 protein: CASNDGQVYGYTF; CDR3 DNA: TGTGCCAGCAACGATGGACAGGTCTATGGCTACACCTTC
clone size: -; D gene: -; J gene: TRBJ1-5; V gene: TRBV5-8; CDR3 protein: CASSVLTGTVVGSQHF; CDR3 DNA: TGTGCCAGCAGCGTTTTGACCGGGACGGTCGTAGGGTCCCAGCATTTT